Presented here are 11 T cell receptor beta chains from one specimen sequenced in a study of T-cell memory formation after mild COVID-19. Each CDR3 protein is one row after TCRdb ran MiXCR on the 5' RACE reads. The sample carries about half a million distinct CDR3 sequences, over 15% recorded once. Sequencing was carried out using PBMCs or a T cell subset sorted from them (not recorded which). Source of these receptors: an adult woman who had mild COVID-19 (a few samples of this study predate the infection). Cell type and time point are not known.

This clonotype has more than one count but fewer than ten. CDR3 nucleotides: TGCAGCCAGGGCACAGATACGCAGTATTTT. It codes for CSQGTDTQYF. The V gene is TRBV29-1, the J gene TRBJ2-3; D is uncertain. CDR3 length: 10 amino acids. V lost 8 bases and J lost 1, with 4 bases in between. Germline CDR1 reads SQVTM; CDR2 reads ANQGSEA.

Only a few counts were recorded for this clonotype. The chain carries TRBV4-3 and TRBJ2-7; possible D gene TRBD1, 6 bases. V was clipped by 0 bases and J by 0 bases, with 15 bases between them. CDR1 and CDR2 (germline): LGHNA, YSLEER. This CDR3 is built from 17 residues. This CDR3 reads CASSQDGRQAGSYEQYF. The CDR3 nucleotides read TGCGCCAGCAGCCAAGATGGGCGACAGGCCGGCTCCTACGAGCAGTACTTC.

In its sample, this clonotype was seen a few times. CDR3 DNA: TGTGCCAGCAGCTTAGACAGGGTTCCCGGGGAGCTGTTTTTT. Protein sequence: CASSLDRVPGELFF. The chain links TRBV7-2 to TRBJ2-2; TRBD1 might be the D (6 bases). V lost 1 base, J lost 6 bases, and 9 bases lay in between. The CDR3 loop spans 14 amino acids. Germline V gene sequence: CDR1 SGHTA, CDR2 FQGNSA.

The J gene is TRBJ1-5, the V gene TRBV6-5, with TRBD1 matching 7 bases. The ends lost 6 bases at V and 0 bases at J; junction bases unmatched: 8. The CDR3 has 16 amino acids. Germline V gene data show CDR1 as MNHEY and CDR2 as SVGAGI. CDR3 in amino acids: CASRGGTVYSNQPQHF. CDR3 nucleotides: TGTGCCAGCAGAGGGGGGACAGTTTATAGCAATCAGCCCCAGCATTTT.

V is TRBV4-2 and J is TRBJ2-7, with 11 bases that match TRBD2. Germline CDR1 and CDR2: LGHNA and YNFKEQ. With V trimmed by 0 bases and J by 3 bases, 10 bases remained unmatched. The length of the CDR3 is 18 residues. CDR3 protein: CASSQDPSGGPRNYEQYF. CDR3 DNA sequence: TGTGCCAGCAGCCAAGATCCTAGCGGGGGGCCACGAAACTACGAGCAGTACTTC.

This clonotype has more than one count but fewer than ten. The chain has TRBV12-3 or TRBV12-4 and TRBJ1-6; D unresolved. There are 15 residues in the CDR3. The V and J ends lost 3 bases and 10 bases respectively, with 16 bases between them. The CDR3 DNA reads TGTGCCAGCAGTTTCGGAGACGGCGTCACATCACCCCTCCACTTT. The encoded protein is CASSFGDGVTSPLHF.

This clonotype was detected many times. The rearrangement joins TRBV10-3 to TRBJ1-1; possibly TRBD1 for D (6 bases). Germline V lookup: CDR1 ENHRY, CDR2 SYGVKD. CDR3 length equals 14 residues. The ends were cut back, 7 bases at V and 1 base at J, with 13 bases in the middle. The CDR3 DNA follows: TGTGCCATCACCGCCGGGACATCGAACACTGAAGCTTTCTTT. Residues: CAITAGTSNTEAFF.

This clonotype has more than one count but fewer than ten. The genes are TRBV7-9 and TRBJ2-7; TRBD2 might be the D (7 bases). Germline-derived CDR1 and CDR2 are SEHNR and FQNEAQ (reference sequence). Trimming cost V 3 bases and J 5 bases, with 17 bases left between them. CDR3 length: 15 amino acids. Here the CDR3 DNA reads TGTGCCAGCAGCTTGCTAGGGGGGGCTGGAAACGAGCAGTACTTC. Translating it yields CASSLLGGAGNEQYF.

The CDR3 region is CASRQTQGLGTEAFF. The CDR3 DNA reads TGTGCCAGCAGACAAACTCAGGGTCTTGGCACTGAAGCTTTCTTT. The chain links TRBV27 to TRBJ1-1, with TRBD1 as a possible D gene (5 bases). The CDR3 totals 15 residues. The germline V gene has CDR1 MNHEY and CDR2 SMNVEV (reference sequence). The germline V and J ends were trimmed by 6 bases and 4 bases, with 18 bases remaining between them.

The rearrangement links TRBV7-2 to TRBJ1-6, with D unclear. CDR3 length: 19 amino acids. Trimming shortened V by 1 base and J by 0 bases, and 16 bases separated the two germline ends. Germline V gene sequence: CDR1 SGHTA, CDR2 FQGNSA. CDR3 residues: CASSLVRVLLGSYNSPLHF. DNA for the CDR3: TGTGCCAGCAGCTTAGTACGCGTGCTGCTAGGCTCCTATAATTCACCCCTCCACTTT.

This clonotype was counted a few times. The chain has TRBV6-2 or TRBV6-3 and TRBJ1-1; D is possibly TRBD1 (6 bases). CDR1 MNHEY and CDR2 SVGEGT come from the germline V gene. V gave up 11 bases and J gave up 0 bases, with 10 bases separating them. The CDR3 sequence is 12 residues long. The CDR3 DNA reads as TGTGCCTGGCAGGGGTTGAACACTGAAGCTTTCTTT. Protein: CAWQGLNTEAFF.